These T cell receptor beta chains were read from a single sample in a study of memory CD8 T cells in hepatitis C reinfection. Measured with immunoSEQ multiplex PCR; TCRdb has only the in-frame clones, and not every one. The table lists just over 50,000 clones, about nine tenths of them singletons, with over 0.95% in the top ten. Sequencing was carried out using naive CD8+ T cells sorted from blood. The receptor set was obtained from a man between 18 and 29 years old with hepatitis C virus infection. CDR3s include the opening cysteine and the closing phenylalanine or tryptophan.

v_call,j_call,cdr3_aa
TRBV4-1,TRBJ1-5,CASSRTDRGGSNQPQHF
TRBV5-8,TRBJ1-1,CASSPGTGGTEAFF
TRBV6-5,TRBJ2-2,CASSYSVGGRGELFF
TRBV10-3,TRBJ1-5,CAIGRSNQPQHF
TRBV4-1,TRBJ2-7,CASSRTTSGVYEQYF
TRBV11-2,TRBJ2-3,CASSSRTSGGFTDTQYF
TRBV11-3,TRBJ2-1,CASSPNGGGAYNEQFF
TRBV28,NA,CASSLDPNYEQYF
TRBV5-4,TRBJ2-7,CASSLATNYEQYF
TRBV5-1,TRBJ2-3,CASSLSGGGTDTQYF
TRBV10-3,TRBJ1-1,CAIRGLFENTEAFF
TRBV25-1,TRBJ2-2,CATSSGRDTGELFF
TRBV7-7,TRBJ2-7,CASSLGTGVSYEQYF
TRBV5-1,TRBJ1-4,CASSSLGSEGGEKLFF
TRBV9,TRBJ2-1,CASKSSYNEQFF
TRBV5-5,TRBJ1-1,CASSLLSQGDTEAFF
TRBV29-1,TRBJ2-5,CSVEWLQETQYF
TRBV7-9,TRBJ2-5,CASSLMATSETQYF
TRBV29-1,TRBJ1-1,CSVDKVGAEAFF
TRBV7-3,TRBJ2-2,CASTSEVGSGTGELFF
TRBV7-9,TRBJ2-7,CATEWGGESSYEQYF
TRBV7-9,TRBJ2-7,CASSLSGQGREQYF
TRBV6-1,NA,CASSAVYEQYF
TRBV19,TRBJ2-1,CATQLAGGWNEQFF
TRBV6-6,TRBJ1-2,CASSSTGGEAYGYTF
TRBV5-6,TRBJ2-2,CASSSRGLDTGELFF
TRBV27,TRBJ1-5,CASSPLGGPSWDQPQHF
TRBV7-2,TRBJ2-1,CASSWGLAGGNEQFF
TRBV30,TRBJ2-1,CAWTPAGVYNEQFF
TRBV6-5,TRBJ2-7,CASHTGGLAAEQYF
TRBV12-5,TRBJ2-1,CASGLGSGGDNEQFF
TRBV27,TRBJ2-4,CASKGPKNIQYF
TRBV14,TRBJ1-6,CASSPMGLPLHF
TRBV2,TRBJ2-1,CASSLPGAVYNEQFF
TRBV7-9,NA,CASSPGHYEQYF
TRBV29-1,TRBJ2-1,CSVEGGTSGTYSYNEQFF
TRBV13,TRBJ2-1,CASSSNHRDLNEQFF
TRBV2,TRBJ2-1,CASSEIAGGRANEQFF
TRBV5-6,TRBJ2-5,CASSFKLAGAQETQYF
TRBV14,TRBJ1-1,CASSRQGGTEAFF
TRBV11-2,TRBJ2-3,CASRFWASGGAKDTQYF
TRBV21-1,TRBJ2-7,CASSKFPGHGYEQYF
TRBV6-5,TRBJ1-2,CATAAGGYGYTF
TRBV5-1,TRBJ2-7,CASSLGTGAYEQYF
TRBV5-4,TRBJ2-2,CASSLAPGETGELFF